This T cell receptor (beta chain) was sequenced in a study of shared clonotypes between healthy human individuals. Study in general: Each donor's CD4 naive and CD4 memory cells filled three plates apiece, CD8 naive two, and CD8 memory one. Study findings and constraints: Non-shared clonotypes showed lower generation probabilities than clonotypes common to all four donors.

The table came from immunoSEQ multiplex PCR; TCRdb's copy has only in-frame clones and leaves some out. The table lists about 680,000 clones, approximately 73% of them singletons. From CD4+ cells came CD45RA+ naive and CD45RA-negative memory subsets. To note about this clone: Antigen: not known.

This receptor was identified in a woman aged 25 to 39 in good health. Sequences were obtained from memory CD4+ T cells sorted from blood. Sample subset: CD45RA-negative fraction.

As DNA, the CDR3 is TGTGCCAGCAGCCGCCCGGCAGGCCAAGAGACCCAGTACTTC. It yields the protein CASSRPAGQETQYF. The gene calls are TRBV14 and TRBJ2-5; no clear D. The CDR3 has 14 amino acids. V dropped 4 bases and J dropped 1 base, with 10 bases sitting between them. Germline V lookup: CDR1 SGHDN, CDR2 FVKESK.